This entry lists 28 T cell receptor beta chains sequenced from one sample in a study of early T cells in non-severe SARS-CoV-2 infection. TCRdb reanalysed the 5' RACE reads using MiXCR and keeps one entry per CDR3 protein. The sample shows tens of thousands of distinct CDR3 sequences, around 9% of them seen only once. The sample was whole blood. The receptors originated from an adult who was a healthcare worker with PCR-confirmed SARS-CoV-2 infection or an uninfected control (not recorded which).

The genes are TRBV28 and TRBJ2-3; tentatively, D is TRBD2 (7 bases). CDR3 length: 14 amino acids. Trimming shortened V by 7 bases and J by 4 bases, and 15 bases separated the two germline ends. Germline CDR1 reads MDHEN; CDR2 reads SYDVKM. The CDR3 DNA reads TGTGCCAGCACCAGAGGGGGGGCCTCAGATACGCAGTATTTT. Its protein is CASTRGGASDTQYF. Supplemented by reference TRBV28 and TRBJ2-3, the full variable domain reads DVKVTQSSRYLVKRTGEKVFLECVQDMDHENMFWYRQDPGLGLRLIYFSYDVKMKEKGDIPEGYSVSREKKERFSLILESASTNQTSMYLCASTRGGASDTQYFGPGTRLTVL.

The table lists this clonotype with many counts. CDR3 sequence reads: CASGGTGKNYGYTF. DNA for the CDR3: TGTGCCAGCGGAGGGACAGGGAAAAACTATGGCTACACCTTC. The rearrangement joins TRBV6-5 to TRBJ1-2; 9 bases match TRBD1. Germline CDR1 reads MNHEY; CDR2 reads SVGAGI. V gave up 8 bases and J gave up 2 bases; unmatched junction bases: 6. The CDR3 is made up of 14 amino acids.

This clonotype was counted ten times or more. The chain links TRBV20-1 to TRBJ1-1, with D maybe TRBD1 (5 bases). The germline V and J ends were trimmed by 2 bases and 0 bases, with 13 bases remaining between them. Germline-derived CDR1 and CDR2 are DFQATT and SNEGSKA (reference sequence). This CDR3 has 15 amino acids. The CDR3 sequence is CSARTPQGLNTEAFF. DNA for the CDR3: TGCAGTGCTAGAACCCCCCAGGGCTTGAACACTGAAGCTTTCTTT.

The CDR3 nucleotides are TGTGCCATCAGTGCCCCGGGACTAGCGGGAGGGCCCTACGAGCAGTACTTC. Translating it yields CAISAPGLAGGPYEQYF. The gene calls are TRBV10-3 and TRBJ2-7; 16 bases fit TRBD2. Germline assignment: CDR1 ENHRY and CDR2 SYGVKD. CDR3 size: 17 residues. Trimming removed 4 bases from V and 2 bases from J; junction bases left unmatched: 5.

This clonotype was seen repeatedly, ten times or more. The genes are TRBV28 and TRBJ1-2; 7 bases are shared with TRBD1. Per the germline V gene, CDR1 is MDHEN and CDR2 is SYDVKM. After removal of 6 bases from V and 4 bases from J, the junction contained 8 bases not matched to a gene. The CDR3 extends over 14 amino acids. The chain's CDR3 is CASRPQGRGYGYTF. For the CDR3, the DNA is TGTGCCAGCAGGCCACAGGGGAGAGGCTATGGCTACACCTTC.

The table lists this clonotype with many counts. This chain uses TRBV20-1 with TRBJ1-1; a weak D match, TRBD1 (5 bases). Trimming removed 4 bases at V and 7 bases at J, with 19 bases between. The CDR3 extends over 14 amino acids. CDR1 is DFQATT and CDR2 is SNEGSKA in the germline V gene (reference sequence). The CDR3 region has the DNA TGCAGTGCTAAAACGATCAGGGCGTTGAGTGAAGCTTTCTTT. This encodes CSAKTIRALSEAFF.

Here the CDR3 DNA reads TGCAGTGCTAGAGCGGAGGGACCCTACGAGCAGTACTTC. It encodes CSARAEGPYEQYF. The chain uses TRBV20-1 and TRBJ2-7; TRBD2 might be the D (6 bases). CDR1 is DFQATT and CDR2 is SNEGSKA in the germline V gene (reference sequence). V was pared by 1 base and J by 2 bases, with 9 bases between. CDR3 size: 13 residues.

The sample holds a few counts of this clonotype. The chain carries TRBV5-4 and TRBJ1-2, with D hard to call. Trimming took 0 bases from V and 7 from J, leaving 16 bases between them. Germline V gene data show CDR1 as SGHNT and CDR2 as YYREEE (reference sequence). This CDR3 contains 15 residues. In DNA form, the CDR3 reads TGTGCCAGCAGCTTGGTTGGGAGCGGATTATTTGGCTACACCTTC. Its translation: CASSLVGSGLFGYTF.

The chain combines TRBV27 with TRBJ2-7, with 8 nucleotides matching TRBD2. This CDR3 region has 16 residues. Germline V CDR1 and CDR2: MNHEY, SMNVEV (reference sequence). The ends lost 5 bases at V and 4 bases at J; junction bases unmatched: 13. The CDR3 coding sequence is TGTGCCAGCAGTATTCAGCCCAGCGGGAGTACGTACGAGCAGTACTTC. Residues: CASSIQPSGSTYEQYF.

The table lists this clonotype with many counts. One junction end disagrees with the germline gene, perhaps due to a read error. This sequence joins TRBV5-1 and TRBJ2-2; no firm D call. Germline values: CDR1 SGHRS, CDR2 YFSETQ. The CDR3 has 15 residues. The CDR3 sequence is CASTLRIPNTGELFF. The DNA of the CDR3 is TGCGCCAGCACCTTGCGCATTCCGAACACCGGGGAGCTGTTTTTT. Full variable domain (remainder filled in from reference TRBV5-1 and TRBJ2-2): KAGVTQTPRYLIKTRGQQVTLSCSPISGHRSVSWYQQTPGQGLQFLFEYFSETQRNKGNFPGRFSGRQFSNSRSEMNVSTLELGDSALYLCASTLRIPNTGELFFGEGSRLTVL.

There are a few counts of this clonotype. J is TRBJ1-2 and V is TRBV5-6; D remains ambiguous. The CDR3 length is 12 residues. Germline V gene data show CDR1 as SGHDT and CDR2 as YYEEEE. With 0 bases removed from V and 4 bases from J, the gap between germline ends came to 4 bases. The chain's CDR3 is CASSLGVYGYTF. In DNA, the CDR3 is TGTGCCAGCAGCTTGGGAGTCTATGGCTACACCTTC.

This clonotype has at least ten counts. The chain is built from TRBV12-3 or TRBV12-4 and TRBJ2-2; 7 bases fit TRBD1. V dropped 3 bases and J dropped 7; count of bases not matched to a gene: 11. The CDR3 has 16 residues. The CDR3 region is CASSLFTGAFGGELFF. CDR3 DNA: TGTGCCAGCAGTTTGTTTACAGGGGCATTTGGCGGGGAGCTGTTTTTT.

In this sample, this clonotype turned up many times. The rearrangement joins TRBV3-1 to TRBJ2-1, with TRBD2 matching 11 bases. CDR3 length: 17 residues. The germline V gene encodes CDR1 LGHDT and CDR2 YNNKEL (reference sequence). Trimming removed 3 bases from V and 9 bases from J; junction bases left unmatched: 13. CDR3 sequence: CASSHLTSGRSSSEQFF. The CDR3 coding sequence is TGTGCCAGCAGCCACCTAACTAGCGGGAGATCCTCTAGTGAGCAGTTCTTC.

This clonotype has more than one count but fewer than ten. This chain links TRBV3-2 with TRBJ2-6; the table's D call, TRBD1, was not checked against the DNA. TRBV3-2 is a listed pseudogene. This CDR3 is built from 18 residues. The CDR3 DNA reads as TGTGCCAGCAGCCAAGATGGACAGGGGCTATCTGGGGCCAACGTCCTGACTTTC. Protein sequence: CASSQDGQGLSGANVLTF.

The chain links TRBV7-6 to TRBJ2-3; 8 nucleotides align to TRBD2. The CDR3 has 18 residues. V shed 3 bases, J shed 2 bases, and the junction held 13 bases outside the gene matches. Germline CDR1 reads SGHVS; CDR2 reads FNYEAQ. The CDR3 region is CASSLRSGTGGDTDTQYF. The CDR3 bases are TGTGCCAGCAGCTTGAGGAGTGGGACCGGGGGGGACACAGATACGCAGTATTTT.

V usage is TRBV21-1 and J usage is TRBJ1-1; TRBD1, as called in the table, went unchecked against the DNA. TRBV21-1 is classified as a pseudogene. The CDR3 covers 18 residues. CDR3 DNA: TGTGCCAGCAGCAAAGCTTATGACAGGGCGACCATGAACACTGAAGCTTTCTTT. Amino acids: CASSKAYDRATMNTEAFF.

This clonotype was recorded a few times. The rearrangement uses TRBV7-3 and TRBJ2-6; 12 nucleotides align to TRBD2. This CDR3 has 19 amino acids. With V trimmed by 5 bases and J by 2 bases, 10 bases remained unmatched. Germline V gene lookup returns CDR1 SGHTA and CDR2 FQGTGA. CDR3 bases: TGTGCCAGCAGCCCCCATTCTTGGACTAGCGGGACTGGGGCCAACGTCCTGACTTTC. Translated: CASSPHSWTSGTGANVLTF.

V gene TRBV20-1 combines with J gene TRBJ2-7, with 11 bases lining up with TRBD1. The germline V gene has CDR1 DFQATT and CDR2 SNEGSKA (reference sequence). V lost 8 bases and J lost 5; bases outside the gene matches: 8. CDR3 size: 13 residues. Written as DNA, the CDR3 is TGCAGTCTTCTCGGACAGGGGGCCCACGAGCAGTACTTC. This translates into CSLLGQGAHEQYF.

This clonotype was observed at least ten times. The gene calls are TRBV5-1 and TRBJ2-1; maybe TRBD1 (6 bases). The CDR3 totals 16 residues. CDR1 and CDR2 from the germline V gene are SGHRS and YFSETQ. V dropped 4 bases and J dropped 4 bases, with 18 bases sitting between them. CDR3 amino acids: CASSQRPDRLYNEQFF. The CDR3 nucleotides are TGCGCCAGCAGCCAGAGGCCGGACAGATTATACAATGAGCAGTTCTTC.

This clonotype was detected many times. The chain combines TRBV5-1 with TRBJ1-2; D is uncertain. The ends were cut back, 1 base at V and 4 bases at J, with 8 bases in the middle. Germline loops: CDR1 SGHRS, CDR2 YFSETQ. This CDR3 spans 13 amino acids. The CDR3 loop reads CASSLRQAYGYTF. The CDR3 DNA is TGCGCCAGCAGCTTGAGGCAGGCCTATGGCTACACCTTC.

There are a few counts of this clonotype. The chain is built from TRBV6-2 or TRBV6-3 and TRBJ1-5; the D is unclear. This CDR3 region has 15 residues. The V gene's germline CDR1 is MNHEY and CDR2 SVGEGT. The V end was cut by 6 bases, the J end by 6 bases, with 18 bases between. Here the CDR3 DNA reads TGTGCCAGCAGACTACGGTCAGGTGCGGGTCAGCCCCAGCATTTT. Its protein product is CASRLRSGAGQPQHF.

This clonotype was counted at least ten times. J is TRBJ2-7 and V is TRBV5-6; unclear D gene. Germline values: CDR1 SGHDT, CDR2 YYEEEE. The CDR3 runs to 14 residues. Trimming removed 2 bases at V and 2 bases at J, with 11 bases between. CDR3 bases: TGTGCCAGCAGCTTAGGCAGAACTACCTACGAGCAGTACTTC. It encodes CASSLGRTTYEQYF.

Comments on this clonotype: This may be a read error, as it is one base from a much larger clone. The J gene is TRBJ2-4, the V gene TRBV10-3; 8 bases align to TRBD1. Trimming removed 11 bases from V and 3 bases from J; junction bases left unmatched: 12. Germline V gene sequence: CDR1 ENHRY, CDR2 SYGVKD. The CDR3 totals 15 residues. The CDR3 here is CAGESGQGGKNIQYF. Written as DNA, the CDR3 is TGTGCCGGCGAATCCGGACAGGGAGGCAAAAACATTCAGTACTTC.

This clonotype was seen repeatedly, ten times or more. This chain uses TRBV6-5 with TRBJ1-2; D ambiguous. There are 12 residues in the CDR3. Germline V gives CDR1 MNHEY, CDR2 SVGAGI. Trimming cost V 1 base and J 7 bases, with 7 bases left between them. In DNA, the CDR3 is TGTGCCAGCAGTTACTACCGGGGTGGCTACACCTTC. This sequence encodes CASSYYRGGYTF.

This clonotype was seen ten or more times. J is TRBJ2-2 and V is TRBV12-3 or TRBV12-4, with TRBD1 identical over 8 bases. The J segment lost 4 bases and the V segment lost 3 bases, leaving 7 bases of the junction unmatched. The CDR3 covers 16 residues. CDR3 coding DNA: TGTGCCAGCAGTTTTCCTGGACAGGGTCGCACCGGGGAGCTGTTTTTT. Its protein is CASSFPGQGRTGELFF.

The V gene is TRBV7-2, the J gene TRBJ1-1; weak D call: TRBD1 (5 bases). Trimming took 4 bases from V and 1 from J, leaving 13 bases between them. This CDR3 is 15 amino acids long. CDR1 is SGHTA, CDR2 FQGNSA, per germline. CDR3 sequence: CASSSPGLSNTEAFF. The CDR3 DNA sequence: TGTGCCAGCAGCTCCCCGGGGCTCTCGAACACTGAAGCTTTCTTT.

The rearrangement uses TRBV5-6 and TRBJ2-2; 7 bases fit TRBD1. The CDR3 spans 16 residues. Germline V gene data show CDR1 as SGHDT and CDR2 as YYEEEE. J was trimmed by 7 bases and V by 4 bases; bases with no gene match: 13. The CDR3 spells CASSVTGSLPLGELFF. The CDR3 DNA sequence: TGTGCCAGCAGCGTGACAGGGTCGCTTCCCCTCGGGGAGCTGTTTTTT.

The sample holds many counts of this clonotype. The chain links TRBV12-3 or TRBV12-4 to TRBJ1-1, with D hard to call. The CDR3 has 13 residues. Between the trimmed V and J ends, which lost 0 bases and 8 bases, there was a span of 10 bases. CDR3 coding DNA: TGTGCCAGCAGTTTAGCTGGCAGTAAAGAAGCTTTCTTT. Translation gives CASSLAGSKEAFF.